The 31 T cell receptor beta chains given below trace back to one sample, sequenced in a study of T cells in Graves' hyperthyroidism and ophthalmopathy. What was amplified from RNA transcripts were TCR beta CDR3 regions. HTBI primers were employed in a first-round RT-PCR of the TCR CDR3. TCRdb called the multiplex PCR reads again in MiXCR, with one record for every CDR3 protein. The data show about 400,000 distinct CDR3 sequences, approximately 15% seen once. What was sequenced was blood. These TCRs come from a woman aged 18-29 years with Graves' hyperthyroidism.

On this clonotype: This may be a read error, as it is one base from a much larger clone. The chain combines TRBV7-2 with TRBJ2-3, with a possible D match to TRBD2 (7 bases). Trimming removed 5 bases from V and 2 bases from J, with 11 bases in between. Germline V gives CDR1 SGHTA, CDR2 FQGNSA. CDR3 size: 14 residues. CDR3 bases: TGTGCCAGCAGCCCACGGGGGGCCACAGATACGCAGTATTTT. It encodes CASSPRGATDTQYF.

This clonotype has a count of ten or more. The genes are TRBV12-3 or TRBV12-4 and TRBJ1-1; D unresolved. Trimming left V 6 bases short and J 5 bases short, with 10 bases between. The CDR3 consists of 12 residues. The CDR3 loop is CASSRPGTEAFF. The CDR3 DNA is TGTGCCAGCAGCCGGCCGGGAACTGAAGCTTTCTTT.

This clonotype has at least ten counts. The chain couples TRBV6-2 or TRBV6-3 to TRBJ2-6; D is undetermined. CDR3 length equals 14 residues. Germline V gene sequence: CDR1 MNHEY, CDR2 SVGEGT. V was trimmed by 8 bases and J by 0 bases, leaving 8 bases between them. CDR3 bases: TGTGCCAGCCGTACTACCTCTGGGGCCAACGTCCTGACTTTC. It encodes CASRTTSGANVLTF.

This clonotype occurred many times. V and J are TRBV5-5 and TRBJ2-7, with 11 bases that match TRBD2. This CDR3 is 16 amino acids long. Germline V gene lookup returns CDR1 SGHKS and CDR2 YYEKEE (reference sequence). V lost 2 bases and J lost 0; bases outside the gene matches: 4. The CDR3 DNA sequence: TGTGCCAGCAGCTTTACTAGCGGGAGAAACTCCTACGAGCAGTACTTC. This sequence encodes CASSFTSGRNSYEQYF. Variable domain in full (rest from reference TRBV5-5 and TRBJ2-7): DAGVTQSPTHLIKTRGQQVTLRCSPISGHKSVSWYQQVLGQGPQFIFQYYEKEERGRGNFPDRFSARQFPNYSSELNVNALLLGDSALYLCASSFTSGRNSYEQYFGPGTRLTVT.

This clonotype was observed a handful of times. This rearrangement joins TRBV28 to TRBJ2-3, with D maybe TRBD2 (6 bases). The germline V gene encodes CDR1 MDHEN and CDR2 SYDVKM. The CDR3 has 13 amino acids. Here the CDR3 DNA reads TGTGCATCTCGGGACTCTAGCACAGATACGCAGTATTTT. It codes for CASRDSSTDTQYF.

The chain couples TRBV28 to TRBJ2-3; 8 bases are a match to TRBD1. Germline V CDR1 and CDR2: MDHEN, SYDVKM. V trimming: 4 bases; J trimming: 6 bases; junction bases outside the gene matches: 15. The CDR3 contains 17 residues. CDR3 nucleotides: TGTGCCAGCAGTTACCCCGGGGCAGGGGGCTCGAGGGATACGCAGTATTTT. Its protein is CASSYPGAGGSRDTQYF. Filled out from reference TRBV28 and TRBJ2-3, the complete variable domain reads DVKVTQSSRYLVKRTGEKVFLECVQDMDHENMFWYRQDPGLGLRLIYFSYDVKMKEKGDIPEGYSVSREKKERFSLILESASTNQTSMYLCASSYPGAGGSRDTQYFGPGTRLTVL.

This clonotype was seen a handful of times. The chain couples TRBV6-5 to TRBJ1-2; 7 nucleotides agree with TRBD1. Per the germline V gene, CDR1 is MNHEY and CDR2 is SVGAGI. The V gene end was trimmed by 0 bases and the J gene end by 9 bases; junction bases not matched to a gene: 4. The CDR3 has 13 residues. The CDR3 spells CASSYSTGRRYTF. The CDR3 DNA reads TGTGCCAGCAGTTACTCGACAGGGCGGCGCTACACCTTC.

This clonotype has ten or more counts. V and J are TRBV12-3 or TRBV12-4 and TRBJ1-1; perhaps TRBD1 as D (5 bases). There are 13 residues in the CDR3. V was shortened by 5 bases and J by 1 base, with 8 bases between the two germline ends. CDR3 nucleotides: TGTGCCAGCAGTAAAGGACAGAACACTGAAGCTTTCTTT. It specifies CASSKGQNTEAFF.

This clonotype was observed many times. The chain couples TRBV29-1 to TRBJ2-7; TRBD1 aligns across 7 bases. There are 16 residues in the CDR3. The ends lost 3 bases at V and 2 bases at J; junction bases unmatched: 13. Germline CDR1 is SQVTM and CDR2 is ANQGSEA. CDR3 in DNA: TGCAGCGTTGACAGATTTGGTGCCCAGGGGGCCTACGAGCAGTACTTC. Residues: CSVDRFGAQGAYEQYF.

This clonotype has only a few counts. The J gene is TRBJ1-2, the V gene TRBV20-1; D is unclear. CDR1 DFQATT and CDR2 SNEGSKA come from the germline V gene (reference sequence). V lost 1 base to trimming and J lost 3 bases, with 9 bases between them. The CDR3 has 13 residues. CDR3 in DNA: TGCAGTGCTAGAGTACGGCTAGACTATGGCTACACCTTC. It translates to CSARVRLDYGYTF.

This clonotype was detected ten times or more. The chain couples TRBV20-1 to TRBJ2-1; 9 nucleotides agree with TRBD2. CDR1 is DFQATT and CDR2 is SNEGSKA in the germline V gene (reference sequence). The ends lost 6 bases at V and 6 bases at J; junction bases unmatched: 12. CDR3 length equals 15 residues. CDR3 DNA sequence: TGCAGTGCCACCGAGTCTGCTAGCGGGGCCAATGAGCAGTTCTTC. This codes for CSATESASGANEQFF.

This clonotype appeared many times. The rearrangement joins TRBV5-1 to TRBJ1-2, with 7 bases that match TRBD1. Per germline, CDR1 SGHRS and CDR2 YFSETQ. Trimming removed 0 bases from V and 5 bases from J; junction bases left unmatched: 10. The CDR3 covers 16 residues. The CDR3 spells CASSLASRQGIYGYTF. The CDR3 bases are TGCGCCAGCAGCTTGGCTTCCCGACAGGGAATATATGGCTACACCTTC.

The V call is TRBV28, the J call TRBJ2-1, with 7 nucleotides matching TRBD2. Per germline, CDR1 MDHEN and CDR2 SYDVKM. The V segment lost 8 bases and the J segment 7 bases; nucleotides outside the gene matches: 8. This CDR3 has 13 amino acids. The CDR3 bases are TGTGCCAGCGGGGTGTGGGAGGGTAATGAGCAGTTCTTC. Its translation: CASGVWEGNEQFF.

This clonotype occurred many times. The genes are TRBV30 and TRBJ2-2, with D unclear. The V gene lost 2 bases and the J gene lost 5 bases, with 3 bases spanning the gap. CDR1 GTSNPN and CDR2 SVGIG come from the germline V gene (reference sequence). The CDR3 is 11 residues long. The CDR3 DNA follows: TGTGCCTGGAGTCGTACCGGGGAGCTGTTTTTT. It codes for CAWSRTGELFF.

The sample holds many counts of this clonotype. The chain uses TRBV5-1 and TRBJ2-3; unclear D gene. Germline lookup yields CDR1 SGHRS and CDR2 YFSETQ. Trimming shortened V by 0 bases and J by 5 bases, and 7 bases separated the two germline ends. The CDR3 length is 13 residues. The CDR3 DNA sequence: TGCGCCAGCAGCTTGGTGACTGGAGATACGCAGTATTTT. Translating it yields CASSLVTGDTQYF.

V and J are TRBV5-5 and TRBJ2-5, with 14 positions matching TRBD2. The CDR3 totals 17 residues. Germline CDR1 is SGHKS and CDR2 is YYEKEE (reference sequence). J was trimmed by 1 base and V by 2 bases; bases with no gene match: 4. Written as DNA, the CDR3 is TGTGCCAGCAGCTTCTCCGGGACTAGCGGGAGCCAAGAGACCCAGTACTTC. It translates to CASSFSGTSGSQETQYF.

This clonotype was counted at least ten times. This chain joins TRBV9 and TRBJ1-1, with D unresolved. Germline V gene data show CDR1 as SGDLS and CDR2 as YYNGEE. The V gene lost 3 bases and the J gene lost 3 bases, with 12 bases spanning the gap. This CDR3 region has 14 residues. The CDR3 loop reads CASSADTAYTEAFF. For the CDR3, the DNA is TGTGCCAGCAGCGCCGACACCGCTTACACTGAAGCTTTCTTT.

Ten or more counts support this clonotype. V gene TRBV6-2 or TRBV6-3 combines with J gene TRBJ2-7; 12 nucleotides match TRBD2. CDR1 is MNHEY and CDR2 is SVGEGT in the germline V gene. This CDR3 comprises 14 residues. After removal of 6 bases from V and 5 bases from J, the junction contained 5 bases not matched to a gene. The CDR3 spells CASSMTSGSNEQYF. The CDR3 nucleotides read TGTGCCAGCAGCATGACTAGCGGGAGCAACGAGCAGTACTTC.

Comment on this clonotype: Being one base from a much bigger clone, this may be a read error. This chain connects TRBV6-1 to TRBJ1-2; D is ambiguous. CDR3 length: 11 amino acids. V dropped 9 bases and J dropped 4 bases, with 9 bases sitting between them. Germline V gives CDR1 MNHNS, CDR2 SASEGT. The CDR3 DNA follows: TGTGCCAGTGCGGGAGGCTATGGCTACACCTTC. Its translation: CASAGGYGYTF.

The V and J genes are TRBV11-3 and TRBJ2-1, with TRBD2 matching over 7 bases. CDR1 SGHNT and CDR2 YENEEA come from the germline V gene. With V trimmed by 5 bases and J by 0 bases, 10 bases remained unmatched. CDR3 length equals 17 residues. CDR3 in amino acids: CASSPWTSRFSYNEQFF. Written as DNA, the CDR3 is TGTGCCAGCAGCCCATGGACTAGTCGGTTCTCCTACAATGAGCAGTTCTTC.

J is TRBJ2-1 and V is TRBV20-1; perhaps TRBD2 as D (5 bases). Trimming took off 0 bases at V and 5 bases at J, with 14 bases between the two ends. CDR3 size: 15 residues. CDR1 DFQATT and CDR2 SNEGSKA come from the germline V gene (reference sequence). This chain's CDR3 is CSARDIRERNNEQFF. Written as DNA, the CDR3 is TGCAGTGCTAGAGATATAAGGGAGAGGAACAATGAGCAGTTCTTC.

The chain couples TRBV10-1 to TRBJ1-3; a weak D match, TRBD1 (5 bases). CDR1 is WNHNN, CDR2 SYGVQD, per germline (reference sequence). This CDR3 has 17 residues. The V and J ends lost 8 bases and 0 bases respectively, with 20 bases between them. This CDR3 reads CASQSQGQRYSGNTIYF. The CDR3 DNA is TGCGCCAGCCAGTCCCAGGGTCAGAGGTACTCTGGAAACACCATATATTTT.

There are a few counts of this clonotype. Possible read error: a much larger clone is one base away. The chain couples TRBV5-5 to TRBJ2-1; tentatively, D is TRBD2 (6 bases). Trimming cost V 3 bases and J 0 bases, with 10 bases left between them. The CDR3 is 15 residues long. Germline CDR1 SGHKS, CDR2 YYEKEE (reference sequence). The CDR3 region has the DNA TGTGCCAGCAGCTCGAGCGGGCCCTCCTACAATGAGCAGTTCTTC. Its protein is CASSSSGPSYNEQFF.

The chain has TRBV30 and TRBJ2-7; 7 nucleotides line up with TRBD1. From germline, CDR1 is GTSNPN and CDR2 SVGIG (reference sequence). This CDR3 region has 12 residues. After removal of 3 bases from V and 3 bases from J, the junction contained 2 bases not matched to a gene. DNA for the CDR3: TGTGCCTGGAGGACAGGGAACTACGAGCAGTACTTC. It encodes CAWRTGNYEQYF.

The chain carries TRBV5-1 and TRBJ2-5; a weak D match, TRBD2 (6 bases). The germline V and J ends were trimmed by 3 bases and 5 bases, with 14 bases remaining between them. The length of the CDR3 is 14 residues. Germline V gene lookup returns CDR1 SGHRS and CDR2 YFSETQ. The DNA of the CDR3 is TGCGCCAGCAGCTCCACAGACGGAGGGGAGACCCAGTACTTC. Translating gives CASSSTDGGETQYF. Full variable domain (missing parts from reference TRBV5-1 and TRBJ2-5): KAGVTQTPRYLIKTRGQQVTLSCSPISGHRSVSWYQQTPGQGLQFLFEYFSETQRNKGNFPGRFSGRQFSNSRSEMNVSTLELGDSALYLCASSSTDGGETQYFGPGTRLLVL.

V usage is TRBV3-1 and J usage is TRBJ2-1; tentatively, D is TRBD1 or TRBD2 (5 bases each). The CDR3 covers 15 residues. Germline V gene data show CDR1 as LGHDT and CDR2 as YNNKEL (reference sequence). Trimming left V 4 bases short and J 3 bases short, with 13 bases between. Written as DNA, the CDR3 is TGTGCCAGCAGCCCAACCAAGGGGAGCTACAATGAGCAGTTCTTC. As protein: CASSPTKGSYNEQFF.

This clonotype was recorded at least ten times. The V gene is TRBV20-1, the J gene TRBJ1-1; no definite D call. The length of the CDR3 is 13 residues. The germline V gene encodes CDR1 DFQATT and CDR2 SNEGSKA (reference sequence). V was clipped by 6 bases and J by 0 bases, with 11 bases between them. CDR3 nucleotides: TGCAGTGCCTTAGACGTGATGAACACTGAAGCTTTCTTT. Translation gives CSALDVMNTEAFF.

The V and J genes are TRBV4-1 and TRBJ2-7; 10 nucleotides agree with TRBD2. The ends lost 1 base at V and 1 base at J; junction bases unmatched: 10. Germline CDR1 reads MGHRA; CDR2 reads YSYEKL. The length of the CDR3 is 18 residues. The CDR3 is CASSQVSPPSGSSYEQYF. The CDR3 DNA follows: TGCGCCAGCAGCCAAGTATCCCCCCCTAGCGGGAGTTCCTACGAGCAGTACTTC.

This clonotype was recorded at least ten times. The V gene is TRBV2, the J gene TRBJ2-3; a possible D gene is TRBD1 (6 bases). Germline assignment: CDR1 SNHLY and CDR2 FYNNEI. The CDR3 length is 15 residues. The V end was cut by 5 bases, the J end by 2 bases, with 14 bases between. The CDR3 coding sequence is TGTGCCAGCAGTTCTACAGGGTTCTACACAGATACGCAGTATTTT. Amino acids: CASSSTGFYTDTQYF.

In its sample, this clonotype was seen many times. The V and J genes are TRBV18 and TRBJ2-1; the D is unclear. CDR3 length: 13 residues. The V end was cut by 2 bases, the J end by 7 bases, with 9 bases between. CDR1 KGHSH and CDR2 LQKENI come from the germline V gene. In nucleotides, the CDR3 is TGTGCCAGCTCACCAGCCAGTTCTAATGAGCAGTTCTTC. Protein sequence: CASSPASSNEQFF.

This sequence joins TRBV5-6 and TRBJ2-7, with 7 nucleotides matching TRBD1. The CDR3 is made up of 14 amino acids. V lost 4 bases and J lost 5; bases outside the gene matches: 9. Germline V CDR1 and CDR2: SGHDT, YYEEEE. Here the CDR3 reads CASSPQTGIDEQYF. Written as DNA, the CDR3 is TGTGCCAGCAGCCCACAGACAGGGATCGACGAGCAGTACTTC. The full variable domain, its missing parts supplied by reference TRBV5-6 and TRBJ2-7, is DAGVTQSPTHLIKTRGQQVTLRCSPKSGHDTVSWYQQALGQGPQFIFQYYEEEERQRGNFPDRFSGHQFPNYSSELNVNALLLGDSALYLCASSPQTGIDEQYFGPGTRLTVT.